These 4 T cell receptor beta chains were sequenced from one sample in a study of human CD8 memory T cell subsets (dated by TCRdb to about 2020). A Human TCR Profiling Kit was used to prepare UMI-labeled 5' RACE TCRbeta libraries. TCRdb reprocessed the reads; each CDR3 protein sequence makes one entry, and DNA is unavailable. The sample's table covers around 9,800 distinct CDR3 sequences. The ten largest clonotypes hold about a sixth of the sample. The sample comprised CD8+ T cells from PBMCs. These TCRs come from a human donor in good health.

This clonotype registers medium-sized by frequency. V gene TRBV5-6 combines with J gene TRBJ2-3; the TCRdb call, TRBD2, lacks DNA for checking. This CDR3 contains 16 residues. Germline CDR1 and CDR2: SGHDT and YYEEEE. This CDR3 reads CASSETLAGGTDTQYF.

The gene calls are TRBV6-5 and TRBJ2-1; absent DNA, TCRdb's TRBD1 call cannot be checked. This CDR3 comprises 15 residues. The V gene's germline CDR1 is MNHEY and CDR2 SVGAGI. CDR3: CASSPRDTSYNEQFF.

This chain joins TRBV27 and TRBJ2-3; TCRdb's D call of TRBD2 is untestable without DNA. The germline CDR1 and CDR2 sequences are MNHEY and SMNVEV (reference sequence). CDR3 length equals 19 residues. CDR3 in amino acids: CASSTTSGREAQFTDTQYF.

The chain carries TRBV25-1 and TRBJ1-5; no DNA is available, so the TRBD1 call from TCRdb remains unchecked. The CDR3 is made up of 17 amino acids. Germline assignment: CDR1 MGHDK and CDR2 SYGVNS. The CDR3 sequence: CASSGGAGTGENQPQHF.